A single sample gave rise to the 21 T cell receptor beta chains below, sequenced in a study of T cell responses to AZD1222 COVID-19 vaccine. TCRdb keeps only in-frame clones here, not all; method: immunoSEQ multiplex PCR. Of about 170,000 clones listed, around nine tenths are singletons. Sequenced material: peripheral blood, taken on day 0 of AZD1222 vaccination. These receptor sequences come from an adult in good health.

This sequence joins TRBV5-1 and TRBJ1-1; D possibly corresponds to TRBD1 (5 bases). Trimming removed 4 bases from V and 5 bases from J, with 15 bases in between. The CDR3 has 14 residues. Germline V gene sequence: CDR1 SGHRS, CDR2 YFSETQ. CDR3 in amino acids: CASSPGGGSTEAFF. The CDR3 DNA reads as TGCGCCAGCAGCCCGGGTGGGGGTTCAACTGAAGCTTTCTTT.

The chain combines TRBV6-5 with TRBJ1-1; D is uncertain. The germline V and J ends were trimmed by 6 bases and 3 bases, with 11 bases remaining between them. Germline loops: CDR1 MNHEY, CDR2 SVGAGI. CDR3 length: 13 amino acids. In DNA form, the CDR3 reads TGTGCCAGCAGGAATATCCAGGACACTGAAGCTTTCTTT. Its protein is CASRNIQDTEAFF.

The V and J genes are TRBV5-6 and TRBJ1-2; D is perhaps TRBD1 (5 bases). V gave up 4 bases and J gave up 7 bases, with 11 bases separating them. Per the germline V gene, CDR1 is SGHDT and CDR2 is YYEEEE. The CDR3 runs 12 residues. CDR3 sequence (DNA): TGTGCCAGCAGCCGAGACAGTTTTGGCTACACCTTC. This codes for CASSRDSFGYTF.

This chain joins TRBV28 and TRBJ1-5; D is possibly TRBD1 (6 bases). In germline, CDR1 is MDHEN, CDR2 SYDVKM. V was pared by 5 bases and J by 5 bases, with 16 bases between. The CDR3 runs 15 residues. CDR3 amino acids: CASSGNTGFDQPQHF. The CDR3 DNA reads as TGTGCCAGCAGTGGAAATACAGGGTTCGATCAGCCCCAGCATTTT.

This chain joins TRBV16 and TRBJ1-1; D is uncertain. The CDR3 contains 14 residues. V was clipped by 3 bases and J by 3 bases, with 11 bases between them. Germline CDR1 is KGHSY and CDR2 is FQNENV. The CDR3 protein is CASSQMPGHTEAFF. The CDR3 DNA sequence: TGTGCCAGCAGCCAGATGCCCGGACACACTGAAGCTTTCTTT.

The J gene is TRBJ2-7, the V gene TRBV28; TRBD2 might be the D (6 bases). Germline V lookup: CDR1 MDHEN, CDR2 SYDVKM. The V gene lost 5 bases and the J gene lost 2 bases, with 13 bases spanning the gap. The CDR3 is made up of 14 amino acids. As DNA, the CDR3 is TGTGCCAGCAGTACTAGCTCAGGGACCTACGAGCAGTACTTC. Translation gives CASSTSSGTYEQYF.

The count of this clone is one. The CDR3 bases are TGTGCCAGCAGCTTTAGCGGGGGGGCCCGCGAGCAGTACTTC. Translation: CASSFSGGAREQYF. J is TRBJ2-7 and V is TRBV7-8, with 11 bases identical to TRBD2. Per germline, CDR1 SGHVS and CDR2 FQNEAQ. V gave up 3 bases and J gave up 6 bases; unmatched junction bases: 4. The length of the CDR3 is 14 residues. The full variable domain, with the rest looked up from reference TRBV7-8 and TRBJ2-7, is GAGVSQSPRYKVAKRGQDVALRCDPISGHVSLFWYQQALGQGPEFLTYFQNEAQLDKSGLPSDRFFAERPEGSVSTLKIQRTQQEDSAVYLCASSFSGGAREQYFGPGTRLTVT.

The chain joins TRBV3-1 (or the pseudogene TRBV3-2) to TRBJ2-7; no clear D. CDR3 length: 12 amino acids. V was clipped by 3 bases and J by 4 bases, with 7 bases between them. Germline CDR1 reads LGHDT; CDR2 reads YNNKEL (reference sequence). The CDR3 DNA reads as TGTGCCAGCAGCCACGTGGAGTACGAGCAGTACTTC. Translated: CASSHVEYEQYF.

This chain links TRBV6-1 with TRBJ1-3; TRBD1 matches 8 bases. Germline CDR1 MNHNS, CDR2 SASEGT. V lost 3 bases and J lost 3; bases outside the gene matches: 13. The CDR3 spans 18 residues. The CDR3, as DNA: TGTGCCAGCAGTGATAGAGGGGGCCAGGGGGCTGGTGGAAACACCATATATTTT. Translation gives CASSDRGGQGAGGNTIYF.

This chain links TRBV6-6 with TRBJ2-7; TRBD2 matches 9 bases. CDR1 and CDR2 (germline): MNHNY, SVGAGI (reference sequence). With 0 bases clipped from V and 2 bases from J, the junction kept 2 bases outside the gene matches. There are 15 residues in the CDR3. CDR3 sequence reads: CASSYSAGGPYEQYF. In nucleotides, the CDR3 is TGTGCCAGCAGTTACTCGGCGGGGGGGCCCTACGAGCAGTACTTC.

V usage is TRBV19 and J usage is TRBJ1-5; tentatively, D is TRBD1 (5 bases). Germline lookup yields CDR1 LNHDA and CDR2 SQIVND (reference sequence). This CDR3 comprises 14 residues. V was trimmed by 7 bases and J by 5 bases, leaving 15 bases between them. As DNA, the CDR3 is TGTGCCAGTACCCCGGGGCAGGCAGATCAGCCCCAGCATTTT. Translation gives CASTPGQADQPQHF.

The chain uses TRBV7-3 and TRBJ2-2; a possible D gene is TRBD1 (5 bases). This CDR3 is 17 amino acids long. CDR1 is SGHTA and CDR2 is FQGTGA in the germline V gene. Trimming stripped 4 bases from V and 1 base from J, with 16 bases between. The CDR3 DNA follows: TGTGCCAGCAGCTCCTACCCCATTAGGGGGAACACCGGGGAGCTGTTTTTT. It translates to CASSSYPIRGNTGELFF.

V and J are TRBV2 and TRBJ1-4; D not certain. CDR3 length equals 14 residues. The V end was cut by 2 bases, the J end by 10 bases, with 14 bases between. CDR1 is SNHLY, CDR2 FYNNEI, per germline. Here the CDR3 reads CASSEKQTVGKLFF. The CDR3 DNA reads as TGTGCCAGCAGTGAAAAACAGACCGTAGGAAAACTGTTTTTT.

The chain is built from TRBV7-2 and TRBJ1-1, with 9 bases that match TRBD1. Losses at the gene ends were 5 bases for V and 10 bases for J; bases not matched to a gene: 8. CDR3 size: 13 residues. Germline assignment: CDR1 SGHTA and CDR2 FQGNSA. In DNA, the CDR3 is TGTGCCAGCAGCCTTGGGACAGGGCAGGGAGCTTTCTTT. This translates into CASSLGTGQGAFF.

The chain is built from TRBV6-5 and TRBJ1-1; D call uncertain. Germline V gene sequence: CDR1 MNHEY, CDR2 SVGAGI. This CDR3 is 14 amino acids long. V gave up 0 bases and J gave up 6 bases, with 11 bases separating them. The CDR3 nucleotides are TGTGCCAGCAGTTACTCGATGGTGGGGTCTGAAGCTTTCTTT. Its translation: CASSYSMVGSEAFF.

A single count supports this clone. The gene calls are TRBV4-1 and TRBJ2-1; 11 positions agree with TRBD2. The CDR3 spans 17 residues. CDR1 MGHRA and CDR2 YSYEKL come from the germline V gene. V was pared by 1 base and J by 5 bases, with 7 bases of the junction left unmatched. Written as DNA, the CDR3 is TGCGCCAGCAGCCAAGGATTGGGACTAGCGGAGCACAATGAGCAGTTCTTC. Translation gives CASSQGLGLAEHNEQFF.

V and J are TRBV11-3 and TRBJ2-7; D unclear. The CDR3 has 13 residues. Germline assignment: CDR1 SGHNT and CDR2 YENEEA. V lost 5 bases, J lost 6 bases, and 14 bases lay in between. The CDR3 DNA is TGTGCCAGCAGCCCTACAGATCCAGGCGAGCAGTACTTC. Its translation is CASSPTDPGEQYF.

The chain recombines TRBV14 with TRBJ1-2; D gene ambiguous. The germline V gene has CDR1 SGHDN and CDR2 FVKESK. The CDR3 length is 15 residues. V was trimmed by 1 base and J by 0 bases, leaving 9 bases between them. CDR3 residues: CASSQGEGSNYGYTF. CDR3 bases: TGTGCCAGCAGCCAAGGGGAAGGATCTAACTATGGCTACACCTTC.

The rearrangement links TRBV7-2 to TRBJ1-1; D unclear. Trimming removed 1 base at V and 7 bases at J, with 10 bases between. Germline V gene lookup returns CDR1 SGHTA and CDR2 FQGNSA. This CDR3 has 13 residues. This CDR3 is CASSLESRSEAFF. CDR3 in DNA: TGTGCCAGCAGCTTAGAATCCAGGAGTGAAGCTTTCTTT.

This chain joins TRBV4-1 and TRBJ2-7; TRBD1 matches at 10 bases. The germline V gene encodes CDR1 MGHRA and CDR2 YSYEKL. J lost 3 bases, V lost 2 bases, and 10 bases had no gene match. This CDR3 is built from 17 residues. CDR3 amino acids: CASSQRYAGTGDYEQYF. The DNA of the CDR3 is TGCGCCAGCAGCCAAAGATACGCCGGGACAGGGGACTACGAGCAGTACTTC.

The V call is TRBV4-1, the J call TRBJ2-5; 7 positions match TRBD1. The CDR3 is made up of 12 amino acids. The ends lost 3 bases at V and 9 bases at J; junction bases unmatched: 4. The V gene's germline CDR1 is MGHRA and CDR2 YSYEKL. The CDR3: CASSHLRGPQYF. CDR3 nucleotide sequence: TGCGCCAGCAGCCACCTAAGGGGGCCCCAGTACTTC.